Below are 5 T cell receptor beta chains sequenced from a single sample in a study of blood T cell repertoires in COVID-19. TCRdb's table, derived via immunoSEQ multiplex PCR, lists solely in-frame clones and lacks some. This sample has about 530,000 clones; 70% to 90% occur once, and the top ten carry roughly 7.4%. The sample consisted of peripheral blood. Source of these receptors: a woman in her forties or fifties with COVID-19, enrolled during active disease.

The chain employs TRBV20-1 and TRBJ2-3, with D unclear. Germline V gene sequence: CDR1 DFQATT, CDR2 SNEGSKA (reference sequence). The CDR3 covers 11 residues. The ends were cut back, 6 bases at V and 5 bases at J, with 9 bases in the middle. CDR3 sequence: CSATVLDTQYF. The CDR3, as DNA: TGCAGTGCAACGGTATTAGATACGCAGTATTTT.

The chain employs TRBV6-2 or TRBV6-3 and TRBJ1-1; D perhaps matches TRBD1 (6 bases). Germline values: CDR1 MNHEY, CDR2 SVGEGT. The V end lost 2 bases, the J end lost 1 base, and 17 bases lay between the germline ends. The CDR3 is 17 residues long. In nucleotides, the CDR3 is TGTGCCAGCAGTTACCGGAAGGGGGGGGCTGGGAACACTGAAGCTTTCTTT. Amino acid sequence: CASSYRKGGAGNTEAFF.

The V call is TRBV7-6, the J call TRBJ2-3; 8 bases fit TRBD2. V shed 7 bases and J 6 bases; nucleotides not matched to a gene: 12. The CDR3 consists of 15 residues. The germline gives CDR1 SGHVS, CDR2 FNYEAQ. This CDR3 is CASTPGGLLADTQYF. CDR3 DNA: TGTGCCAGCACCCCGGGGGGGCTCCTGGCGGATACGCAGTATTTT.

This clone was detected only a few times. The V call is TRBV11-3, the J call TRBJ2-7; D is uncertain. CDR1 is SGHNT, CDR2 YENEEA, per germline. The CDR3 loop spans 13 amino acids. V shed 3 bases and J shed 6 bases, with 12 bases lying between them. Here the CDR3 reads CASSLFPNSEQYF. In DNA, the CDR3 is TGTGCCAGCAGCTTGTTTCCCAACTCCGAGCAGTACTTC.

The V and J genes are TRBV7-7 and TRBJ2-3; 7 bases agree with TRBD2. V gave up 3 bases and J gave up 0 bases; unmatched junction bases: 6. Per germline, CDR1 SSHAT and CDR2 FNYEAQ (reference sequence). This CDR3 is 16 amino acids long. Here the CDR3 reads CASSLLLAGSTDTQYF. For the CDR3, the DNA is TGTGCCAGCAGCTTGTTATTAGCGGGTAGCACAGATACGCAGTATTTT.